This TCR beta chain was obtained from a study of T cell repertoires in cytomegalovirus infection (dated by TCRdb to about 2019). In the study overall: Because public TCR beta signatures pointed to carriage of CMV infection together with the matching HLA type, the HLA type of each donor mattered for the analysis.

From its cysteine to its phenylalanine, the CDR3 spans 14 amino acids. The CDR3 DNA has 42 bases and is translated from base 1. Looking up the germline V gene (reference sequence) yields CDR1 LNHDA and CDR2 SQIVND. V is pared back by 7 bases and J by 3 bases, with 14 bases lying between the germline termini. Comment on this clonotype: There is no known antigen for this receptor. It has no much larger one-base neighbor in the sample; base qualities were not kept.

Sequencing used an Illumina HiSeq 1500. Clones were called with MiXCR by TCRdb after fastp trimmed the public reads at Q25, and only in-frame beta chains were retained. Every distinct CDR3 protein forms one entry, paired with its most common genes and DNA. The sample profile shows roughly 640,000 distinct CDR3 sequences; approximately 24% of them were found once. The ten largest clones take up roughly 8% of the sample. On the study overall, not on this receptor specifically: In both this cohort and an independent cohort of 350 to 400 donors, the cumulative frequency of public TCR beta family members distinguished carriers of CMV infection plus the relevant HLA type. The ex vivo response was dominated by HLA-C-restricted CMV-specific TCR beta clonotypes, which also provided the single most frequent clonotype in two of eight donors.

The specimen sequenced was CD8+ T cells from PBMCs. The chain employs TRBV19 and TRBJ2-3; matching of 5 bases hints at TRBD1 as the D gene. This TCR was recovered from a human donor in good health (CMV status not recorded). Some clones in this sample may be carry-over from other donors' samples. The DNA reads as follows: TGTGCCAGTACCCAGGGATGGGAAACAGATACGCAGTATTTT. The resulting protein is CASTQGWETDTQYF.